This T cell receptor beta chain emerged from a study of CXCR3-negative and CXCR3-positive naive CD8 T cells. Whole-study results and caveats: Hydrophobicity of TRB CDR3s was greater in CXCR3-positive naive cells than in CXCR3-negative naive cells. Both naive subsets had comparably high diversity; memory CD8+ cells much lower.

Note on this clonotype: The antigen is not known.

All TRB cDNA libraries came from 5' RACE performed with UMI labels. TCRdb reprocessed the 5' RACE reads and reports one entry per CDR3 protein, with no DNA. This sample's table reports tens of thousands of distinct CDR3 sequences. The source is a human donor in good health. Some clones in this sample may be carry-over from other donors' samples. Specimen: naive CXCR3+ CD8+ T cells from blood. The subset: CD45RO-CCR7+CD27+CD95- naive CD8+ T cells expressing CXCR3 (TNR3+).

CDR3 amino acids: CSVGAGTTGYEQYF. The chain couples TRBV29-1 to TRBJ2-7; the D gene TCRdb calls, TRBD2, cannot be checked with no DNA. Per the germline V gene, CDR1 is SQVTM and CDR2 is ANQGSEA. The CDR3 is 14 residues long.